The 24 T cell receptor beta chains below were found in one sample sequenced in a study of blood T cell repertoires in COVID-19. Method: immunoSEQ multiplex PCR; TCRdb's copy keeps in-frame clones and lacks some. Of roughly 670,000 clones in the sample, around 89% are singletons; the top ten hold about 0.24%. Specimen: peripheral blood. The receptors derive from a woman in her late teens or twenties with acute or convalescent COVID-19.

The rearrangement links TRBV3-1 (or the pseudogene TRBV3-2) to TRBJ1-1; the D gene is possibly TRBD1 (6 bases). This CDR3 spans 15 amino acids. Germline V gene sequence: CDR1 LGHDT, CDR2 YNNKEL (reference sequence). V lost 3 bases and J 4 bases, leaving 15 bases between the germline ends. CDR3 residues: CASSQTFAGATEAFF. As DNA, the CDR3 is TGTGCCAGCAGCCAGACATTTGCAGGGGCCACTGAAGCTTTCTTT.

The J gene is TRBJ2-7, the V gene TRBV10-3; 7 positions match TRBD1. The V and J ends lost 10 bases and 3 bases, in that order; junction bases with no gene match: 9. This CDR3 spans 13 amino acids. Germline V gene sequence: CDR1 ENHRY, CDR2 SYGVKD. DNA for the CDR3: TGTGCCACCCGGGACAGTCAAATCTACGAGCAGTACTTC. It is translated as CATRDSQIYEQYF.

J is TRBJ2-5 and V is TRBV27; D is perhaps TRBD2 (6 bases). Trimming pared 5 bases from V and 2 bases from J, leaving 15 bases between. The CDR3 is made up of 15 amino acids. Germline-derived CDR1 and CDR2 are MNHEY and SMNVEV (reference sequence). CDR3 amino acids: CASSHGDSNQETQYF. DNA of the CDR3: TGTGCCAGCAGTCATGGGGACTCCAATCAAGAGACCCAGTACTTC.

This sequence joins TRBV30 and TRBJ1-4, with 8 bases aligning to TRBD1. Germline values: CDR1 GTSNPN, CDR2 SVGIG (reference sequence). The CDR3 consists of 14 residues. The V gene end was trimmed by 6 bases and the J gene end by 2 bases; junction bases not matched to a gene: 5. In DNA, the CDR3 is TGTGCCTGCCCGGACAGGGCCACTAATGAAAAACTGTTTTTT. It codes for CACPDRATNEKLFF. The complete variable domain, with remaining parts taken from reference TRBV30 and TRBJ1-4, reads SQTIHQWPATLVQPVGSPLSLECTVEGTSNPNLYWYRQAAGRGLQLLFYSVGIGQISSEVPQNLSASRPQDRQFILSSKKLLLSDSGFYLCACPDRATNEKLFFGSGTQLSVL.

The chain combines TRBV5-1 with TRBJ2-7, with D possibly being TRBD1 (6 bases). Germline values: CDR1 SGHRS, CDR2 YFSETQ. V lost 2 bases and J lost 2, with 14 bases in between. This CDR3 comprises 15 residues. The CDR3 spells CASSFDRGGPYEQYF. The CDR3 region has the DNA TGCGCCAGCAGCTTCGACAGAGGGGGACCCTACGAGCAGTACTTC.

In its sample, this clone was seen once. The V and J genes are TRBV20-1 and TRBJ1-3; possible D gene TRBD1, 6 bases. CDR1 is DFQATT and CDR2 is SNEGSKA in the germline V gene (reference sequence). The V gene lost 3 bases and the J gene lost 5 bases, with 14 bases spanning the gap. CDR3 length: 14 amino acids. CDR3 nucleotide sequence: TGCAGTGCTAGTGGGACAAGGGGAAGAAACACCATATATTTT. Protein sequence: CSASGTRGRNTIYF.

The chain recombines TRBV4-1 with TRBJ2-5, with a tentative D call TRBD1 (6 bases). V was shortened by 4 bases and J by 0 bases, with 12 bases between the two germline ends. Germline CDR1 reads MGHRA; CDR2 reads YSYEKL. The CDR3 runs 15 residues. The CDR3 reads CASSPIRGYQETQYF. In DNA form, the CDR3 reads TGCGCCAGCAGCCCCATCAGGGGTTACCAAGAGACCCAGTACTTC.

CDR3 sequence (DNA): TGTGCCAGCAGCGTCCAGCGGGGGAGCACAGATACGCAGTATTTT. Residues: CASSVQRGSTDTQYF. The chain recombines TRBV7-2 with TRBJ2-3, with 8 bases lining up with TRBD2. CDR3 length: 15 residues. J lost 0 bases, V lost 5 bases, and 4 bases had no gene match. Per the germline V gene, CDR1 is SGHTA and CDR2 is FQGNSA. The complete variable domain, with remaining parts taken from reference TRBV7-2 and TRBJ2-3, reads GAGVSQSPSNKVTEKGKDVELRCDPISGHTALYWYRQSLGQGLEFLIYFQGNSAPDKSGLPSDRFSAERTGGSVSTLTIQRTQQEDSAVYLCASSVQRGSTDTQYFGPGTRLTVL.

The CDR3 protein is CASSLGSTETQYF. The DNA for the CDR3 is TGTGCCAGCAGCTTGGGTAGCACTGAGACCCAGTACTTC. V and J are TRBV5-4 and TRBJ2-5, with D hard to call. V gave up 0 bases and J gave up 5 bases, with 8 bases separating them. CDR3 length: 13 amino acids. The germline V gene has CDR1 SGHNT and CDR2 YYREEE (reference sequence). The full variable domain, completed using reference TRBV5-4 and TRBJ2-5, is ETGVTQSPTHLIKTRGQQVTLRCSSQSGHNTVSWYQQALGQGPQFIFQYYREEENGRGNFPPRFSGLQFPNYSSELNVNALELDDSALYLCASSLGSTETQYFGPGTRLLVL.

The chain combines TRBV2 with TRBJ1-5; maybe TRBD1 (6 bases). The length of the CDR3 is 15 residues. Trimming cost V 6 bases and J 2 bases, with 14 bases left between them. The germline V gene has CDR1 SNHLY and CDR2 FYNNEI. Here the CDR3 DNA reads TGTGCCAGCAGGGCACAGGGAGTTGGCAATCAGCCCCAGCATTTT. Its translation is CASRAQGVGNQPQHF.

This chain joins TRBV12-3 or TRBV12-4 and TRBJ1-1, with a possible D match to TRBD1 (5 bases). There are 12 residues in the CDR3. V lost 6 bases, J lost 8 bases, and 13 bases lay in between. The CDR3 here is CASSSGGREAFF. In DNA, the CDR3 is TGTGCCAGCAGCTCTGGGGGGAGGGAAGCTTTCTTT.

This chain connects TRBV10-3 to TRBJ1-4; 7 positions match TRBD1. The germline CDR1 and CDR2 sequences are ENHRY and SYGVKD. This CDR3 spans 14 amino acids. The trim removed 6 bases at V and 15 bases at J, leaving 16 bases unmatched. This chain's CDR3 is CAISPSDRPLGMFF. DNA of the CDR3: TGTGCCATCAGCCCTTCGGACAGGCCCCTAGGGATGTTTTTT.

In its sample, this clone was seen once. The gene calls are TRBV29-1 and TRBJ1-1; D possibly corresponds to TRBD1 (6 bases). The CDR3 runs to 12 residues. Germline V gives CDR1 SQVTM, CDR2 ANQGSEA. The V and J ends lost 7 bases and 8 bases respectively, with 17 bases between them. CDR3 DNA: TGCAGCGCGGGAGCGGGGGCGGCGGAAGCTTTCTTT. It codes for CSAGAGAAEAFF.

The genes are TRBV30 and TRBJ1-5; D may be TRBD1 (5 bases). Deletions cut 0 bases from V and 1 base from J, with 10 bases between. The germline V gene encodes CDR1 GTSNPN and CDR2 SVGIG (reference sequence). This CDR3 region has 15 residues. The CDR3, as DNA: TGTGCCTGGAGTGTTTCAGGGTACAGCAATCAGCCCCAGCATTTT. Translated, it gives CAWSVSGYSNQPQHF.

The chain links TRBV28 to TRBJ1-5; tentative D call: TRBD1 (5 bases). Germline loops: CDR1 MDHEN, CDR2 SYDVKM. The length of the CDR3 is 17 residues. Trimming left V 9 bases short and J 2 bases short, with 23 bases between. CDR3 amino acids: CASPPRLDSLGNQPQHF. In nucleotides, the CDR3 is TGTGCCAGTCCCCCCCGCCTCGACAGCCTGGGCAATCAGCCCCAGCATTTT.

The rearrangement joins TRBV29-1 to TRBJ2-3; TRBD1 is a possible D gene (6 bases). The germline V gene encodes CDR1 SQVTM and CDR2 ANQGSEA. V was trimmed by 6 bases and J by 4 bases, leaving 20 bases between them. CDR3 length: 15 residues. The CDR3 sequence: CSVPLQGGSPDTQYF. In nucleotides, the CDR3 is TGCAGCGTCCCCCTACAGGGTGGAAGTCCAGATACGCAGTATTTT.

The V call is TRBV7-3, the J call TRBJ2-1, with 10 bases fitting TRBD2. CDR1 is SGHTA, CDR2 FQGTGA, per germline. The CDR3 runs to 15 residues. After removal of 5 bases from V and 7 bases from J, the junction contained 8 bases not matched to a gene. CDR3 bases: TGTGCCAGCAGCCTCAGCGGGGGGGCCTCGAATGAGCAGTTCTTC. It encodes CASSLSGGASNEQFF.

The chain employs TRBV6-5 and TRBJ2-2, with D perhaps TRBD1 (6 bases). Trimming took 6 bases from V and 5 from J, leaving 13 bases between them. This CDR3 comprises 14 residues. From germline, CDR1 is MNHEY and CDR2 SVGAGI. DNA for the CDR3: TGTGCCAGCAGGGCCGGGACACTTACCGGGGAGCTGTTTTTT. Its translation: CASRAGTLTGELFF.

DNA for the CDR3: TGCAGCGTTGTTATGGGACAGAGGGGCTATGGCTACACCTTC. Protein sequence: CSVVMGQRGYGYTF. The chain carries TRBV29-1 and TRBJ1-2, with 7 bases identical to TRBD1. Germline trimming cut 4 bases from V and 4 bases from J; bases unmatched to any gene: 9. CDR1 and CDR2 from the germline V gene are SQVTM and ANQGSEA. The CDR3 spans 14 residues.

J is TRBJ2-5 and V is TRBV11-3; 14 bases agree with TRBD2. There are 17 residues in the CDR3. Germline CDR1 reads SGHNT; CDR2 reads YENEEA. Trimming took 5 bases from V and 7 from J; bases not matched to a gene: 12. In DNA, the CDR3 is TGTGCCAGCAGCCCTGAGACCGGGACTAGCGGGGGAGGGACCCAGTACTTC. It specifies CASSPETGTSGGGTQYF.

The chain is built from TRBV11-2 and TRBJ2-7; 12 positions match TRBD1. The V and J ends lost 4 bases and 4 bases, in that order; junction bases with no gene match: 5. The CDR3 is made up of 15 amino acids. Looked up from germline, CDR1 is SGHAT and CDR2 is FQNNGV. This CDR3 is CASSSGQGAVYEQYF. The CDR3 bases are TGTGCCAGCAGCTCGGGACAGGGGGCGGTTTACGAGCAGTACTTC.

The J gene is TRBJ1-1, the V gene TRBV18, with a weak D call TRBD1 (5 bases). This CDR3 spans 17 amino acids. V was pared by 6 bases and J by 3 bases, with 23 bases between. Germline CDR1 reads KGHSH; CDR2 reads LQKENI. CDR3 bases: TGTGCCAGCTCGCCCTTTGACCAGGGCTTCGCGTACACTGAAGCTTTCTTT. This sequence encodes CASSPFDQGFAYTEAFF.

This sequence joins TRBV5-1 and TRBJ1-3; TRBD1 might be the D (5 bases). V lost 5 bases, J lost 0 bases, and 18 bases lay in between. Germline CDR1 and CDR2: SGHRS and YFSETQ. The CDR3 has 17 amino acids. The CDR3 loop reads CASRRGAGWGSGNTIYF. CDR3 DNA sequence: TGCGCCAGCAGAAGGGGTGCAGGGTGGGGCTCTGGAAACACCATATATTTT.

The chain recombines TRBV2 with TRBJ2-2, with 7 bases matching TRBD2. V trimming: 11 bases; J trimming: 4 bases; junction bases outside the gene matches: 13. This CDR3 is built from 15 residues. The germline gives CDR1 SNHLY, CDR2 FYNNEI. As DNA, the CDR3 is TGTGCCGCGAGGTCTAGCGGATCTGGCACCGGGGAGCTGTTTTTT. Residues: CAARSSGSGTGELFF.